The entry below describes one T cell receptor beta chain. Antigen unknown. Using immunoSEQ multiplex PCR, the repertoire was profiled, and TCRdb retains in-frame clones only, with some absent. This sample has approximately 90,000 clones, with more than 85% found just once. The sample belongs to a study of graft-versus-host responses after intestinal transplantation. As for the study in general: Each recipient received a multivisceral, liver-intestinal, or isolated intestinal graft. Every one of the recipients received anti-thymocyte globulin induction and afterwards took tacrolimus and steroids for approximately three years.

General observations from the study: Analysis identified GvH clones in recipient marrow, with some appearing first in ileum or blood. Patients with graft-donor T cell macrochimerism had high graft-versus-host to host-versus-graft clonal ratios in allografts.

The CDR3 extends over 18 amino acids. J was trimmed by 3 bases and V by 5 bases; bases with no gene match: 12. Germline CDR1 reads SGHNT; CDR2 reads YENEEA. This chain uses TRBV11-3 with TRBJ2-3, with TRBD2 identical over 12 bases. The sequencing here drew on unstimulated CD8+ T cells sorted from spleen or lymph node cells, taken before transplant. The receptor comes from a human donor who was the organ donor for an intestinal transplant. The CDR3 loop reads CASSPRSTSGSPTDTQYF. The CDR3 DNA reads TGTGCCAGCAGCCCCAGGTCGACTAGCGGGAGCCCGACAGATACGCAGTATTTT.